The rows below give T cell receptor beta chains drawn from one sample of a study of OX40 agonist ivuxolimab in advanced cancers. Using immunoSEQ multiplex PCR, the repertoire was profiled, and TCRdb retains in-frame clones only, with some absent. Among 98,000 or so clones listed, approximately 93% were seen once. Sequenced here: CD4+ or CD8+ T cells sorted from blood, sampled in a trial of the OX40 agonist ivuxolimab. Source of these receptors: an adult with an advanced solid tumor such as melanoma, head and neck, liver or kidney cancer. Both conserved end residues are part of each CDR3. Clone size is given for some rows only: seen once, a few or many times, or a class if the clone is expanded.

. | TRBV7-6 | CASSLETTGTGEWETQYF
. | TRBV2 | CASSPLSGETQYF
. | TRBV10-3 | CALSGGAPNEQFF
. | TRBV5-1 | CASSFTGVFANYGYTF
. | TRBV19 | CASSIRAARANQETQYF
. | TRBV27 | CASTPKRVNRVGSYEQYF
. | TRBV5-6 | CASSYLGTGGASNYGYTF
. | TRBV6-5 | CASKLAGDEQYF
. | TRBV25-1 | CAAGQGVYGYTF
. | TRBV19 | CASNPTSGAYNEQFF
. | TRBV30 | CAGRKDEQYF
. | TRBV29-1 | CSVVKFYWLDLVLNTEAFF
. | TRBV12-1 | CASSFAGQGPYNEQFF
few | TRBV11-2 | CASSLGDFRGGVETQYF
. | TRBV7-2 | CASSLASGFPGF